What follows are 10 T cell receptor beta chains derived from one specimen sequenced in a study of OX40 agonist ivuxolimab in advanced cancers. Only in-frame clones appear in the TCRdb table, and some are missing; sequencing was by immunoSEQ multiplex PCR. The sample includes around 12,000 clones, 80% to 90% of them seen just once. Sequencing was performed on CD4+ or CD8+ T cells sorted from blood, taken in a trial of the OX40 agonist ivuxolimab. Receptors were obtained from an adult with an advanced solid tumor such as melanoma, head and neck, liver or kidney cancer.

The V and J genes are TRBV30 and TRBJ2-2; no clear D. Looked up from germline, CDR1 is GTSNPN and CDR2 is SVGIG (reference sequence). Trimming removed 2 bases at V and 6 bases at J, with 4 bases between. There are 11 residues in the CDR3. The CDR3 DNA is TGTGCCTGGAGTCCATCCGGGGAGCTGTTTTTT. Translating gives CAWSPSGELFF.

This CDR3 reads CASSLSLEASGRADTQYF. The CDR3 DNA follows: TGTGCCAGCAGCCTTTCCCTTGAGGCTAGCGGGAGGGCAGATACGCAGTATTTT. The chain joins TRBV4-2 to TRBJ2-3, with 12 positions matching TRBD2. Germline V gives CDR1 LGHNA, CDR2 YNFKEQ. The CDR3 is 18 residues long. Trimming took 4 bases from V and 4 from J; bases not matched to a gene: 12.

By sample fraction, this clone is medium-sized. The rearrangement links TRBV5-6 to TRBJ2-4, with a possible D match to TRBD2 (6 bases). This CDR3 is 19 amino acids long. CDR1 and CDR2 (germline): SGHDT, YYEEEE. Trimming removed 0 bases from V and 0 bases from J, with 19 bases in between. CDR3 amino acids: CASSLGPGPMEGAKNIQYF. In nucleotides, the CDR3 is TGTGCCAGCAGCTTGGGCCCCGGCCCTATGGAGGGAGCCAAAAACATTCAGTACTTC.

The chain is built from TRBV19 and TRBJ1-5; TRBD1 aligns across 7 bases. The CDR3 is 14 residues long. CDR1 is LNHDA and CDR2 is SQIVND in the germline V gene (reference sequence). V shed 3 bases and J 4 bases; nucleotides not matched to a gene: 3. The CDR3 nucleotides are TGTGCCAGTAGTATCGGGACAGTTAATCAGCCCCAGCATTTT. Its translation is CASSIGTVNQPQHF.

The rearrangement uses TRBV6-5 and TRBJ2-2; 7 positions match TRBD2. In germline, CDR1 is MNHEY, CDR2 SVGAGI. This CDR3 region has 15 residues. V dropped 8 bases and J dropped 3; count of bases not matched to a gene: 9. For the CDR3, the DNA is TGTGCCAGCGGCCCCGTGGGGGGGGACACCGGGGAGCTGTTTTTT. Amino acids: CASGPVGGDTGELFF.

Note on this clone: A read error may account for a junction end that differs from germline. Additional DNA sequences in this sample encode the identical CDR3. The gene calls are TRBV19 and TRBJ2-1, with D tentatively TRBD2 (5 bases). CDR1 and CDR2 from the germline V gene are LNHDA and SQIVND (reference sequence). The CDR3 is 13 amino acids. The CDR3 is CASSASTRNEQFF. DNA for the CDR3: TGTGCTAGTAGTGCTAGCACCCGCAATGAGCAGTTCTTC.

This clone was counted once. The gene calls are TRBV7-6 and TRBJ2-2, with D possibly being TRBD2 (6 bases). With 2 bases removed from V and 1 base from J, the gap between germline ends came to 14 bases. This CDR3 contains 17 residues. Germline V gives CDR1 SGHVS, CDR2 FNYEAQ. In nucleotides, the CDR3 is TGTGCCAGCAGCTTAAAGTTTGGCGGGGTGAACACCGGGGAGCTGTTTTTT. It translates to CASSLKFGGVNTGELFF.

This chain joins TRBV29-1 and TRBJ2-7, with TRBD1 identical over 10 bases. The CDR3 spans 15 residues. Germline V gene lookup returns CDR1 SQVTM and CDR2 ANQGSEA. The junction had 5 bases not matched to a gene; V was cut back by 2 bases and J by 1 base. CDR3 in DNA: TGCAGCGTTGAATCAGCGGACAGGGGGTCCTACGAGCAGTACTTC. It specifies CSVESADRGSYEQYF.

The chain combines TRBV7-9 with TRBJ1-2; no firm D call. Trimming took 1 base from V and 4 from J, leaving 13 bases between them. CDR1 SEHNR and CDR2 FQNEAQ come from the germline V gene (reference sequence). This CDR3 contains 15 residues. CDR3 bases: TGTGCCAGCAGCTTAGGTCAAGGGAATGCCTATGGCTACACCTTC. Protein sequence: CASSLGQGNAYGYTF.

The chain couples TRBV28 to TRBJ1-2; no firm D call. Per germline, CDR1 MDHEN and CDR2 SYDVKM. This CDR3 is 17 amino acids long. V gave up 1 base and J gave up 4 bases, with 19 bases separating them. CDR3 sequence (DNA): TGTGCCAGCAGTTTATCCCTCTCGGGCTCGAGGAGCTATGGCTACACCTTC. Translated, it gives CASSLSLSGSRSYGYTF.